This T cell receptor (beta chain) was identified during a study of shared clonotypes between healthy human individuals. Broader study findings: The generation probabilities recorded for non-shared clonotypes fell below those of clonotypes shared by all four donors. The rarefaction results pointed to incomplete sorted-subset sequencing despite large depth.

The V segment lost 3 bases and the J segment 0 bases; nucleotides outside the gene matches: 5. Germline values: CDR1 SQVTM, CDR2 ANQGSEA. There are 14 residues in the CDR3. Division of CD4+ cells produced a CD45RA+ naive subset and a CD45RA-negative memory subset. TCRdb's copy holds only in-frame clones and misses some; the assay was immunoSEQ multiplex PCR. The sample gives over 2 million clones, about 90% of which show up once; about 0.41% is in the top ten. On this clone: Its target is not known.

V is TRBV29-1 and J is TRBJ2-7; 7 bases align to TRBD1. Sequenced input: naive CD4+ T cells from PBMCs. Specified subset: CD45RA+ positively selected. The TCR comes from a man aged 18 to 29 in good health. Some clones in this sample may be carry-over from other donors' samples. CDR3 in amino acids: CSVEAWTGSYEQYF. CDR3 DNA: TGCAGCGTTGAGGCTTGGACAGGCTCCTACGAGCAGTACTTC.